The entry below gives a single T cell receptor (beta chain) sequence along with its context. Its antigen remains unidentified. The entry originates in a study of monozygotic twins with inflammatory bowel disease. Germline V gene lookup returns CDR1 SGHAT and CDR2 FQNNGV. This CDR3 comprises 18 residues. Total RNA, at roughly 3,400 ng, went into every TCR library. UMIs incorporating a 6-nucleotide sample barcode were appended by means of template switching. TCRdb reprocessed the 5' RACE reads, keeping one entry per CDR3 protein, no DNA. The sample includes nearly 450,000 distinct CDR3 sequences. Study outcomes and limitations: Twins with IBD were found to have lower TCRbeta diversity (inverse Simpson) than healthy co-twins.

Each donor gave about 2.7 ml of peripheral blood. V and J are TRBV11-2 and TRBJ2-3; TCRdb's D call, TRBD2, is unchecked because there is no DNA. This sequence originates from a human donor with ulcerative colitis or Crohn's disease, or a healthy co-twin of an affected twin (not recorded which). Source material: blood. The CDR3 reads CASSLGASGGVVTDTQYF. Combining the CDR3 with reference TRBV11-2 and TRBJ2-3 gives the whole variable domain EAGVAQSPRYKIIEKRQSVAFWCNPISGHATLYWYQQILGQGPKLLIQFQNNGVVDDSQLPKDRFSAERLKGVDSTLKIQPAKLEDSAVYLCASSLGASGGVVTDTQYFGPGTRLTVL.